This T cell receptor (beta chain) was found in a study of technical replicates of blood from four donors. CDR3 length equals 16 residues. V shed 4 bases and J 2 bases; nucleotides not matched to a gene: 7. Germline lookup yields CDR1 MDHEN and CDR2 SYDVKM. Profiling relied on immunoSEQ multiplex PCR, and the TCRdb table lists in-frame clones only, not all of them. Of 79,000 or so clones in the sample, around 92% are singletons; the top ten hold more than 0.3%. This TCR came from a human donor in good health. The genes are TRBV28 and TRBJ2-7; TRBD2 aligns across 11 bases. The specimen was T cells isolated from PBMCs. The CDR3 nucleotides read TGTGCCAGCAGTTCCCCCGGGACTAGCGGAGCCTACGAGCAGTACTTC. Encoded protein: CASSSPGTSGAYEQYF.